This T cell receptor (beta chain) was identified in a study of regulatory T cells in long-lasting Graves disease. Time point described: newly diagnosed GD, antithyroid drugs for less than 3 months. Researchers made the TCR library from RNA that was extracted from PBMCs. V shed 0 bases and J shed 2 bases, with 11 bases lying between them. The CDR3 totals 16 residues. Germline values: CDR1 MNHEY, CDR2 SVGEGT. Building the TCR beta libraries relied on iRepertoire HTBI primers, and CDR3 regions underwent Arm-PCR. Via MiXCR, TCRdb re-called the multiplex PCR reads, giving one row per CDR3 protein. The repertoire has about 240,000 distinct CDR3 sequences, 20% to 25% of them found once; the top ten carry approximately 15%.

The specimen comprised peripheral blood mononuclear cells (PBMCs), sampled at new diagnosis, from a patient treated with antithyroid drugs. The genes are TRBV6-2 or TRBV6-3 and TRBJ2-1, with a possible D match to TRBD2 (6 bases). This sequence was found in a female donor with Graves disease. The CDR3 DNA sequence: TGTGCCAGCAGTTACTCGTGGGAGGTTCCCTACAATGAGCAGTTCTTC. It is translated as CASSYSWEVPYNEQFF.